The 16 T cell receptor beta chains in this list originate from one sample, sequenced in a study of Graves' ophthalmopathy and Graves' hyperthyroidism. Beta-chain TCR CDR3 regions were amplified from RNA transcripts. First-round RT-PCR with HTBI primers preceded a second-round multiplex PCR. One entry per CDR3 protein results from TCRdb running MiXCR on the multiplex PCR reads. The repertoire holds about 620,000 distinct CDR3 sequences, with about 20% as singletons. The material sequenced was peripheral blood. These receptors came from a woman aged 18-35 years with stable Graves' hyperthyroidism. Some clones in this sample may be carry-over from other donors' samples.

This clonotype has at least ten counts. V is TRBV10-2 and J is TRBJ2-2; TRBD1 matches 9 bases. The V and J ends lost 3 bases and 3 bases, in that order; junction bases with no gene match: 2. This CDR3 is built from 15 residues. Germline loops: CDR1 WSHSY, CDR2 SAAADI. The DNA of the CDR3 is TGCGCCAGCAGTGATGGGACAGGGCACACCGGGGAGCTGTTTTTT. Translation: CASSDGTGHTGELFF.

This clonotype was recorded at least ten times. The rearrangement links TRBV4-1 to TRBJ1-2; D is unclear. Trimming pared 0 bases from V and 2 bases from J, leaving 10 bases between. CDR3 length: 15 amino acids. Germline CDR1 MGHRA, CDR2 YSYEKL. The CDR3 spells CASSQDGLSNYGYTF. CDR3 sequence (DNA): TGCGCCAGCAGCCAAGATGGGCTTAGCAACTATGGCTACACCTTC.

The rearrangement links TRBV4-2 to TRBJ1-3, with TRBD1 identical over 7 bases. CDR3 size: 17 residues. Germline assignment: CDR1 LGHNA and CDR2 YNFKEQ. J gave up 1 base and V 0 bases, and 6 bases lay outside the gene matches. The CDR3 DNA follows: TGTGCCAGCAGCCAAGATTCTAGGGGGCAATCTGGAAACACCATATATTTT. Amino acid sequence: CASSQDSRGQSGNTIYF.

The chain combines TRBV6-1 with TRBJ1-6, with a tentative D call TRBD1 (5 bases). The CDR3 contains 15 residues. Trimming removed 1 base from V and 7 bases from J, with 11 bases in between. Germline V gene sequence: CDR1 MNHNS, CDR2 SASEGT. CDR3 DNA: TGTGCCAGCAGTGAAGGCTCGGGACTAAATTCACCCCTCCACTTT. Encoded protein: CASSEGSGLNSPLHF.

This clonotype turned up a few times. The chain employs TRBV7-9 and TRBJ2-5, with 12 nucleotides matching TRBD2. In germline, CDR1 is SEHNR, CDR2 FQNEAQ (reference sequence). Trimming cost V 1 base and J 9 bases; bases outside gene matches: 9. This CDR3 spans 16 amino acids. The CDR3 bases are TGTGCCAGCAGCTTAGTTGAAGGACTAGCGGGGCAATCCCAGTACTTC. Amino acid sequence: CASSLVEGLAGQSQYF.

This clonotype was observed once. The rearrangement uses TRBV5-1 and TRBJ1-1; D perhaps matches TRBD1 (5 bases). This CDR3 has 15 residues. CDR1 is SGHRS and CDR2 is YFSETQ in the germline V gene. V was clipped by 1 base and J by 6 bases, with 16 bases between them. The CDR3 DNA reads as TGCGCCAGCAGCTTGTGGGGGAGAGTGGACTCTGAAGCTTTCTTT. The encoded protein is CASSLWGRVDSEAFF.

Points on this clonotype: It may be a read error: a sequence one base away is much more abundant. CDR3 coding DNA: TGTGCCAGCAGAATGGGAAAGGTCAGATGCAATCAGCCCCAGCATTTT. It translates to CASRMGKVRCNQPQHF. The chain recombines TRBV28 with TRBJ1-5; D is unclear. This CDR3 has 16 residues. The ends were cut back, 6 bases at V and 2 bases at J, with 17 bases in the middle. CDR1 is MDHEN and CDR2 is SYDVKM in the germline V gene.

This clonotype was counted at least ten times. The chain employs TRBV11-2 and TRBJ1-2; no firm D call. Germline loops: CDR1 SGHAT, CDR2 FQNNGV. CDR3 length: 13 residues. Trimming cost V 5 bases and J 0 bases, with 7 bases left between them. CDR3 DNA: TGTGCCAGCAGCCTAATAACTAACTATGGCTACACCTTC. Its translation is CASSLITNYGYTF.

The CDR3 sequence: CASSVTGGVYQPQHF. The CDR3 nucleotides read TGCGCCAGCAGTGTAACAGGGGGGGTCTATCAGCCCCAGCATTTT. The chain combines TRBV5-1 with TRBJ1-5, with 8 bases lining up with TRBD1. Trimming took 5 bases from V and 5 from J; bases not matched to a gene: 9. Germline V gene lookup returns CDR1 SGHRS and CDR2 YFSETQ. The CDR3 covers 15 residues. Full variable domain (remainder filled in from reference TRBV5-1 and TRBJ1-5): KAGVTQTPRYLIKTRGQQVTLSCSPISGHRSVSWYQQTPGQGLQFLFEYFSETQRNKGNFPGRFSGRQFSNSRSEMNVSTLELGDSALYLCASSVTGGVYQPQHFGDGTRLSIL.

This clonotype was observed many times. The J gene is TRBJ1-1, the V gene TRBV5-1; D uncertain. V was clipped by 4 bases and J by 5 bases, with 15 bases between them. The CDR3 sequence is 14 residues long. Germline lookup yields CDR1 SGHRS and CDR2 YFSETQ. CDR3 in amino acids: CASSVSELGTEAFF. DNA of the CDR3: TGCGCCAGCAGCGTTAGCGAACTCGGTACTGAAGCTTTCTTT. Full variable domain (remainder filled in from reference TRBV5-1 and TRBJ1-1): KAGVTQTPRYLIKTRGQQVTLSCSPISGHRSVSWYQQTPGQGLQFLFEYFSETQRNKGNFPGRFSGRQFSNSRSEMNVSTLELGDSALYLCASSVSELGTEAFFGQGTRLTVV.

In the case of this clonotype: In this CDR3 the conserved last residue, phenylalanine or tryptophan, is missing, so a read error is likely. This chain links TRBV11-2 with TRBJ1-1, with D uncertain. CDR3 size: 14 residues. Germline V CDR1 and CDR2: SGHAT, FQNNGV. V gave up 0 bases and J gave up 9 bases, with 14 bases separating them. The CDR3 coding sequence is TGTGCCAGCAGCTTAGATGGGCGGGCTAGTCAAGCTTTCCTT. It is translated as CASSLDGRASQAFL.

This clonotype came up many times. The chain joins TRBV6-2 or TRBV6-3 to TRBJ1-1; D perhaps matches TRBD1 (5 bases). V was clipped by 7 bases and J by 1 base, with 13 bases between them. This CDR3 spans 14 amino acids. Germline assignment: CDR1 MNHEY and CDR2 SVGEGT. The DNA for the CDR3 is TGTGCCAGCAATCAAGGGGTATGGAACACTGAAGCTTTCTTT. This translates into CASNQGVWNTEAFF.

This chain uses TRBV6-1 with TRBJ1-2; 8 nucleotides line up with TRBD1. The germline V gene has CDR1 MNHNS and CDR2 SASEGT. The CDR3 is made up of 12 amino acids. After removal of 6 bases from V and 8 bases from J, the junction contained 5 bases not matched to a gene. CDR3 DNA: TGTGCCAGCAGCCAAACAGGGGGAGGCTACACCTTC. This codes for CASSQTGGGYTF.

This chain joins TRBV6-1 and TRBJ1-1; no firm D call. The ends were cut back, 5 bases at V and 2 bases at J, with 12 bases in the middle. This CDR3 contains 14 residues. Germline V lookup: CDR1 MNHNS, CDR2 SASEGT. CDR3 loop: CASSIRSENTEAFF. CDR3 coding DNA: TGTGCCAGCAGTATCCGGAGTGAAAACACTGAAGCTTTCTTT.

This chain connects TRBV6-1 to TRBJ1-1, with 7 bases that match TRBD1. The CDR3 runs to 13 residues. V trimming: 3 bases; J trimming: 8 bases; junction bases outside the gene matches: 6. In germline, CDR1 is MNHNS, CDR2 SASEGT. As DNA, the CDR3 is TGTGCCAGCAGTGACTACCCACAGGGGGAAGCTTTCTTT. Translating it yields CASSDYPQGEAFF.

This clonotype came up many times. V is TRBV7-2 and J is TRBJ2-5; 8 nucleotides line up with TRBD2. Trimming at V came to 1 base and at J to 7 bases, leaving 8 bases not matched to a gene. CDR1 is SGHTA and CDR2 is FQGNSA in the germline V gene. CDR3 length: 15 residues. The CDR3 DNA reads TGTGCCAGCAGCTTAGAGGCGAGCGGGAGTGTGACCCAGTACTTC. It is translated as CASSLEASGSVTQYF.